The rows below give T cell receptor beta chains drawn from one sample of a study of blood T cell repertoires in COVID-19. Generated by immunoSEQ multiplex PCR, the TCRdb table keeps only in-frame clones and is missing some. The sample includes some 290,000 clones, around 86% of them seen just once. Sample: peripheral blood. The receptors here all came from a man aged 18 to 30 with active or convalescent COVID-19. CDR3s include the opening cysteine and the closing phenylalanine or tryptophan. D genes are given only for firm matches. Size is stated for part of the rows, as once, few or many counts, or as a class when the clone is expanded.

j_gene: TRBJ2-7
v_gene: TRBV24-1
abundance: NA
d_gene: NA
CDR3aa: CATSDGGAEEQYF
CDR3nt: TGTGCCACCAGTGATGGCGGTGCCGAAGAGCAGTACTTC

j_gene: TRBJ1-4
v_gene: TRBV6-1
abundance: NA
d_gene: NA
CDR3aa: CASGESATNEKLFF
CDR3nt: TGTGCCAGCGGTGAGTCCGCAACTAATGAAAAACTGTTTTTT

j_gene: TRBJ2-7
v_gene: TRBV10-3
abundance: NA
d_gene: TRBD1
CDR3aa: CAISESRDRDEQYF
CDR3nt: TGTGCCATCAGTGAGTCGCGGGACAGGGACGAGCAGTACTTC

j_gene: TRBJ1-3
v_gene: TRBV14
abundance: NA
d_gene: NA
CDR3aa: CASSRKGVRNSGNTIYF
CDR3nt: TGTGCCAGCAGTCGTAAGGGGGTACGCAACTCTGGAAACACCATATATTTT

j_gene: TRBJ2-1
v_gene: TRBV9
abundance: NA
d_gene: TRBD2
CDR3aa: CASSVGAGYGNEQFF
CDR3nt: TGTGCCAGCAGCGTCGGAGCGGGATATGGCAATGAGCAGTTCTTC

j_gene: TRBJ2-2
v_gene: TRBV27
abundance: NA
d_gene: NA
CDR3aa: CASSSGQYTGELFF
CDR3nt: TGTGCCAGCAGTTCCGGACAGTACACCGGGGAGCTGTTTTTT

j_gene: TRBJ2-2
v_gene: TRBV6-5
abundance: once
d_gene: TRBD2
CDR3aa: CASSLAENYVGELFF
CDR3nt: TGTGCCAGCTCACTAGCGGAAAACTATGTCGGGGAGCTGTTTTTT

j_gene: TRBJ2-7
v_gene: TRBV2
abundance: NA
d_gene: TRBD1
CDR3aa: CASNRDRASYEQYF
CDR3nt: TGTGCCAGTAACCGGGACAGGGCGTCCTACGAGCAGTACTTC

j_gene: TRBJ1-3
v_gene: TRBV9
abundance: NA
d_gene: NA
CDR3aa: CASSVSGGPNTIYF
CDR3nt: TGTGCCAGCAGCGTCTCCGGGGGGCCAAACACCATATATTTT

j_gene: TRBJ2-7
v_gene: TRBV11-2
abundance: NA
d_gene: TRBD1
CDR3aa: CASSLGTGDEQYF
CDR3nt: TGTGCCAGCAGCTTAGGGACAGGGGACGAGCAGTACTTC

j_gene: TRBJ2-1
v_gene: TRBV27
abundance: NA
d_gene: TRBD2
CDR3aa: CASSFWREKNEQFF
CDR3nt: TGTGCCAGCAGTTTTTGGCGGGAGAAGAATGAGCAGTTCTTC

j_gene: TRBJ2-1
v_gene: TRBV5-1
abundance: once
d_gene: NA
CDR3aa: CASSLAGDNEQFF
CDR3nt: TGCGCCAGCAGCTTGGCCGGGGACAATGAGCAGTTCTTC

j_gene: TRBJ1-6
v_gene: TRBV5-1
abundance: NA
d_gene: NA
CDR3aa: CASREASGGNSPLHF
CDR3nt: TGCGCCAGCAGGGAGGCCAGCGGGGGTAATTCACCCCTCCACTTT

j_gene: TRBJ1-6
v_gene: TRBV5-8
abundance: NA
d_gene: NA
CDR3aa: CASSWPRAGSPLHF
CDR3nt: TGTGCCAGCTCTTGGCCGAGGGCGGGTTCACCCCTCCACTTT

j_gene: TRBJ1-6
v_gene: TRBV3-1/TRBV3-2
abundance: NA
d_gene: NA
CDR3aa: CASSQEADGYNSPLHF
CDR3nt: TGTGCCAGCAGCCAAGAGGCCGACGGGTATAATTCACCCCTCCACTTT

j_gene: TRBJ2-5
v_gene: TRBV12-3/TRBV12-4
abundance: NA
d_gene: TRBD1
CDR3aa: CASSGTGLETQYF
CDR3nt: TGTGCCAGCAGTGGGACAGGGTTAGAGACCCAGTACTTC

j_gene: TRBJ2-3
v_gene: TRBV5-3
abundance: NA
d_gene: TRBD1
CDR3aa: CARSTPRGLRTDTQYF
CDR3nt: TGTGCCAGAAGTACTCCCAGGGGGCTTAGAACAGATACGCAGTATTTT

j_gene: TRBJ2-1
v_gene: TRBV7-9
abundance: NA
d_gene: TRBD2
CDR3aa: CASSVDRLAPNEQFF
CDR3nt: TGTGCCAGCAGCGTAGATCGACTAGCGCCTAATGAGCAGTTCTTC

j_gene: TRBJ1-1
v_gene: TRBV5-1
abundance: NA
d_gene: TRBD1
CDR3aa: CASGQGDTEAFF
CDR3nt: TGCGCGAGCGGACAGGGTGACACTGAAGCTTTCTTT

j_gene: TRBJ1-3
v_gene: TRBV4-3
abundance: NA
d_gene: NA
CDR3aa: CASSQEVSRGFGNTIYF
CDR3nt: TGCGCCAGCAGCCAAGAAGTTTCCAGGGGCTTTGGAAACACCATATATTTT

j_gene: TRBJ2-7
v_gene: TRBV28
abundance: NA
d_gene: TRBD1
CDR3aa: CASFGQGGSSYEQYF
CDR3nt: TGTGCCAGCTTCGGACAGGGTGGGAGCTCCTACGAGCAGTACTTC

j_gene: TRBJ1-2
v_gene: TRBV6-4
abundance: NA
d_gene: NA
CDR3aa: CASSEEGAGGYTF
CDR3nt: TGTGCCAGCAGTGAGGAAGGGGCAGGTGGCTACACCTTC

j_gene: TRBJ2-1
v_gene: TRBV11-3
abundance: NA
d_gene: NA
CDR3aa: CASSSWQGYNEQFF
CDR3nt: TGTGCCAGCAGCTCGTGGCAGGGTTACAATGAGCAGTTCTTC

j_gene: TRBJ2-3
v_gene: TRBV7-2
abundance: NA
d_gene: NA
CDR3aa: CASSLGQSTDTQYF
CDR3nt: TGTGCCAGCAGCTTAGGTCAGTCCACAGATACGCAGTATTTT

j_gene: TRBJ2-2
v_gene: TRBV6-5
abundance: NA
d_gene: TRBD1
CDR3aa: CASSYSGTGGELFF
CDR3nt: TGTGCCAGCAGTTACAGTGGGACAGGGGGGGAGCTGTTTTTT

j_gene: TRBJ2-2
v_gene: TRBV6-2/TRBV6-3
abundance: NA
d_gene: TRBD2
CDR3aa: CASSYLAGAHTGELFF
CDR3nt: TGTGCCAGCAGTTATTTAGCGGGAGCGCACACCGGGGAGCTGTTTTTT

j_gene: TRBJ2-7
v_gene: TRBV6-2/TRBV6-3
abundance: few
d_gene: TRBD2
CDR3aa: CASSFVAGVSDEQYF
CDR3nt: TGTGCCAGCAGTTTTGTGGCGGGAGTATCGGACGAGCAGTACTTC